This T cell receptor beta chain appears in the sequencing data of a study of blood T cell repertoires in COVID-19. Study-level information: Researchers got acute and convalescent COVID-19 samples from the United States, Italy and Spain. In each case, the material was cDNA or gDNA derived from T cells, B-cell-depleted T cells, or PBMCs.

The CDR3 sequence is 17 residues long. The V and J ends lost 11 bases and 8 bases, in that order; junction bases with no gene match: 21. Methods used by the authors: Amplification with reference gene primers provided the estimates of nucleated cell counts. TCRdb keeps only in-frame clones here, not all; method: immunoSEQ multiplex PCR. Clonal size and the V and J genes are those of that table, whereas D and trimming came from the DNA. The table has tens of thousands of clones, 85% to 90% seen once. The sequenced sample was peripheral blood. This chain links TRBV23-1 with TRBJ1-4; 9 bases match TRBD1. TRBV23-1 is an ORF, with its function uncertain. This clonotype originated in a man older than 75 with active or convalescent COVID-19. The CDR3 sequence: CAQFPPGQGLPDEKLFF. CDR3 in DNA: TGCGCCCAATTTCCCCCGGGACAGGGCCTACCAGACGAAAAACTGTTTTTT.